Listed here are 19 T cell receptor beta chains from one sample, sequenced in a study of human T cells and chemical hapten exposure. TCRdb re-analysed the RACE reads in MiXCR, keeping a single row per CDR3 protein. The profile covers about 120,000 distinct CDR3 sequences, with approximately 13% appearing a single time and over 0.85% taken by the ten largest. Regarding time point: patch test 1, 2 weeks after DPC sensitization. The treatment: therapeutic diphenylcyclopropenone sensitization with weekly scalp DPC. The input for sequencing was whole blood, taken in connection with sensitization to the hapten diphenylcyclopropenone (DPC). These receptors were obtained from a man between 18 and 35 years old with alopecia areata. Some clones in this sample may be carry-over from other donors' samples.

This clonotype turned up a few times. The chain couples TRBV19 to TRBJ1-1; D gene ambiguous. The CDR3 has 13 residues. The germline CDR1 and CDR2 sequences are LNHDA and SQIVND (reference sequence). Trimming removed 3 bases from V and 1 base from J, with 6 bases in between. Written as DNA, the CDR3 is TGTGCCAGTAGTATCGACGGGAACACTGAAGCTTTCTTT. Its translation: CASSIDGNTEAFF.

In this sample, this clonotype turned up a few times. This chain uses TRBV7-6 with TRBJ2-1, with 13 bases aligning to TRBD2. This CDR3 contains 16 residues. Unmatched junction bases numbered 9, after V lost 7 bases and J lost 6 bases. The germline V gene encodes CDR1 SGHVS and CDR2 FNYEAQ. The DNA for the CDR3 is TGTGCCAGCAACAACCCACTAGCGGGGGGGCTCAATGAGCAGTTCTTC. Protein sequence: CASNNPLAGGLNEQFF.

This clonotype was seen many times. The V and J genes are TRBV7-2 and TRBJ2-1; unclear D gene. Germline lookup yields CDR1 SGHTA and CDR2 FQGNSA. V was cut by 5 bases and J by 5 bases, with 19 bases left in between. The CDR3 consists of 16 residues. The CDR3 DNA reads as TGTGCCAGCAGCCAAGCCCTGATCCCTTCGCACAATGAGCAGTTCTTC. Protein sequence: CASSQALIPSHNEQFF.

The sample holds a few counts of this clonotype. CDR3 nucleotides: TGTGCCAGCAGCCGGGACCCATCCGTAGAGGCTGAAGCTTTCTTT. As protein: CASSRDPSVEAEAFF. This chain links TRBV6-5 with TRBJ1-1; weak D call: TRBD1 (5 bases). The germline V gene encodes CDR1 MNHEY and CDR2 SVGAGI. Trimming shortened V by 6 bases and J by 6 bases, and 20 bases separated the two germline ends. This CDR3 contains 15 residues.

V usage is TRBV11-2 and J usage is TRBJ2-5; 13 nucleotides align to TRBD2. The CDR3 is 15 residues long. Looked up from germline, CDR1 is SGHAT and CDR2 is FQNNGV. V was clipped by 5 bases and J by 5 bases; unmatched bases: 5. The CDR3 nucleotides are TGTGCCAGCAGCCCCGGGACTAGCGGGGTGGAGACCCAGTACTTC. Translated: CASSPGTSGVETQYF.

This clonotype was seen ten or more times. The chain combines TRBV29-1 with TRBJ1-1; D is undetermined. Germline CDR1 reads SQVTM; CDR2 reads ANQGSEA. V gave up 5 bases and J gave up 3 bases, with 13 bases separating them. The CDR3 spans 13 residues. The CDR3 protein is CSVSKERDTEAFF. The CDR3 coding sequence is TGCAGCGTTTCCAAGGAGAGGGACACTGAAGCTTTCTTT.

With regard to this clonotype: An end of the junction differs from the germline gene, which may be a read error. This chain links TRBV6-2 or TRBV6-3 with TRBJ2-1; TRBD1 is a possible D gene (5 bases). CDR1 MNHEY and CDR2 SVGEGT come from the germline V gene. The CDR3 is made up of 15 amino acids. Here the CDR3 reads CACSYGPGLYYEQFF. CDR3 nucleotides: TGTGCCTGCAGTTACGGGCCAGGGTTGTACTATGAGCAGTTCTTC.

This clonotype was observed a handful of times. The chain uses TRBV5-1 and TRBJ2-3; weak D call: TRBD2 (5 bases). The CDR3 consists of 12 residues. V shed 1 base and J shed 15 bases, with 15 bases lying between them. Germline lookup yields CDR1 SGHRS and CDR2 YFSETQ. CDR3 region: CASSLTDSKHYF. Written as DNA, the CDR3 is TGCGCCAGCAGCTTGACGGACTCAAAACACTATTTT.

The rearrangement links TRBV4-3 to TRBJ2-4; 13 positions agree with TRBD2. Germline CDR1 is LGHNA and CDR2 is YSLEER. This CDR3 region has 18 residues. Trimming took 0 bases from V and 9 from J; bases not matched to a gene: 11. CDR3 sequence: CASSQELRLAGGYAIQYF. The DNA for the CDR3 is TGCGCCAGCAGCCAAGAGTTAAGACTAGCGGGGGGATACGCCATTCAGTACTTC.

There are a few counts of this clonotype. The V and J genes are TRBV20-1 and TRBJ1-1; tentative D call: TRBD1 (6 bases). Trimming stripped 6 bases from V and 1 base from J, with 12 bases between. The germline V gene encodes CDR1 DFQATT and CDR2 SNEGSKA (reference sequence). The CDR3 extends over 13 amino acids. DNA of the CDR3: TGCAGTGCGAGGGGGGGAGGGAACACTGAAGCTTTCTTT. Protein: CSARGGGNTEAFF.

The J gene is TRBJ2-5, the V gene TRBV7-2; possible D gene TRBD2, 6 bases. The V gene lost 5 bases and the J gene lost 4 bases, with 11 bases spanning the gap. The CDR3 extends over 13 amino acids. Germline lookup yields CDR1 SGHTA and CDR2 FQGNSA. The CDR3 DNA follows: TGTGCCAGCAGCGTAGGGGAGGCAGAGACCCAGTACTTC. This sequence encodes CASSVGEAETQYF.

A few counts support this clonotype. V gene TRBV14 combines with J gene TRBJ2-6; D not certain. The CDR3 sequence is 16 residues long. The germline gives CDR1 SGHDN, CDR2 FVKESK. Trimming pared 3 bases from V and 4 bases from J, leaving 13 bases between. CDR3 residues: CASSHGPRAGANVLTF. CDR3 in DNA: TGTGCCAGCAGCCACGGGCCCCGGGCAGGGGCCAACGTCCTGACTTTC. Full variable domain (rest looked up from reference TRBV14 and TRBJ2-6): EAGVTQFPSHSVIEKGQTVTLRCDPISGHDNLYWYRRVMGKEIKFLLHFVKESKQDESGMPNNRFLAERTGGTYSTLKVQPAELEDSGVYFCASSHGPRAGANVLTFGAGSRLTVL.

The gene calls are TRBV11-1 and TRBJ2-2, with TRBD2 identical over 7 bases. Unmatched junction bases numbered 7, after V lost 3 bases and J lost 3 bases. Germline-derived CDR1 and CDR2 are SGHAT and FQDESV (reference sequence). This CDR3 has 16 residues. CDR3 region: CASSFGLADHTGELFF. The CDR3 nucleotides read TGTGCCAGCAGCTTCGGGCTAGCGGACCACACCGGGGAGCTGTTTTTT.

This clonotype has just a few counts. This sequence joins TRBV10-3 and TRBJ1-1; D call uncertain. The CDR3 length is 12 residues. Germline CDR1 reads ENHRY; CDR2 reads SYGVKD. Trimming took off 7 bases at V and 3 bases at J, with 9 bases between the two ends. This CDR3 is CAIKEEDTEAFF. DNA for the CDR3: TGTGCCATCAAGGAGGAGGACACTGAAGCTTTCTTT.

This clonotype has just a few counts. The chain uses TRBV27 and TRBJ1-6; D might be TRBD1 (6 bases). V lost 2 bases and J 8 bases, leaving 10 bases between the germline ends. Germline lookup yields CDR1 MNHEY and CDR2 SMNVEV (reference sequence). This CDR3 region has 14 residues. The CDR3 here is CASSLEQGYSPLHF. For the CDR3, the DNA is TGTGCCAGCAGTTTAGAACAGGGTTATTCACCCCTCCACTTT.

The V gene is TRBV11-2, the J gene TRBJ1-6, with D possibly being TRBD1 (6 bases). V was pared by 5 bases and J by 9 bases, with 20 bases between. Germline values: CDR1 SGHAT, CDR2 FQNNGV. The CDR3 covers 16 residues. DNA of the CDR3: TGTGCCAGCAGCCTTTGGACAGAACCCCTGGGTTCACCCCTCCACTTT. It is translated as CASSLWTEPLGSPLHF.

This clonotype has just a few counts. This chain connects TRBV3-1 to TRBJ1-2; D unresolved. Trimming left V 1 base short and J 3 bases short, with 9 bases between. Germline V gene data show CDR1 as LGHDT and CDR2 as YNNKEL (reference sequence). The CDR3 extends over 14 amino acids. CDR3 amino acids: CASSQADSHYGYTF. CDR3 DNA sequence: TGTGCCAGCAGCCAAGCGGATAGCCACTATGGCTACACCTTC.

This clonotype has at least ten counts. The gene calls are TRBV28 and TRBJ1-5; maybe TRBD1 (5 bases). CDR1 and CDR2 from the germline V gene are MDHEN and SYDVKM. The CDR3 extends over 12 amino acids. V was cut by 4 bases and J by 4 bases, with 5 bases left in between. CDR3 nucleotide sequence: TGTGCCAGCAGTTCAGGGAATCAGCCCCAGCATTTT. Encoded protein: CASSSGNQPQHF.

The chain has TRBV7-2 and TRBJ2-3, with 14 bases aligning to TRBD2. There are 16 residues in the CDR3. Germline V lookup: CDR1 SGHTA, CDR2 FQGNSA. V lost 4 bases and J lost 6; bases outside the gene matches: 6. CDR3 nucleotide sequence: TGTGCCAGCAGCTCCCGACTAGCGGGGGGGGGCGATACGCAGTATTTT. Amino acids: CASSSRLAGGGDTQYF.